This T cell receptor beta chain stems from a study of T-cell reconstitution after alpha-beta-depleted transplantation in children. Points from the study as a whole: Expanded graft clones, several hundred of them, were reportedly the source of alpha-beta T cells about two months after transplant.

In this sample, this clonotype turned up a few times. Its antigen is unidentified. The CDR3 is made up of 18 amino acids. Unmatched junction bases numbered 11, after V lost 5 bases and J lost 1 base. CDR1 and CDR2 (germline): DFQATT, SNEGSKA (reference sequence). For TCRbeta, the library was prepared with unique molecular identifiers. TCRdb re-called the PCR reads through MiXCR, storing one row per CDR3 protein. The sample holds about 440,000 distinct CDR3 sequences, 43% seen once. This clonotype was sampled from a girl aged 2-15 years with aplastic anemia, due to receive a stem cell transplant. The rearrangement uses TRBV20-1 and TRBJ2-3, with TRBD2 matching over 14 bases. This sample comprised PBMCs, obtained before TCRalphabeta/CD19-depleted stem cell transplant. CDR3 sequence (DNA): TGCAGTGCTCGGGTGGGACTAGCGGGAGTATATGGCACAGATACGCAGTATTTT. Translation gives CSARVGLAGVYGTDTQYF.